This entry is about one T cell receptor (beta chain). The data originate from a study of shared clonotypes between healthy human individuals. J gave up 5 bases and V 1 base, and 5 bases lay outside the gene matches. The CDR3 runs to 15 residues. CDR1 MNHNS and CDR2 SASEGT come from the germline V gene. The method was immunoSEQ multiplex PCR; TCRdb's version includes in-frame clones alone and lacks a portion of them. The data show fewer than 3 million clones, with less than 95% seen just once and approximately 0.41% held by the top ten. The rearrangement uses TRBV6-1 and TRBJ1-5; TRBD1 agrees at 7 bases. The TCR was taken from a man aged 18 to 30 in good health. Some clones in this sample may be carry-over from other donors' samples. The sequencing input was naive CD4+ T cells from PBMCs. Specified subset: CD45RA+ positively selected. Here the CDR3 DNA reads TGTGCCAGCAGTGAAGGATTAGGGGGCGATCAGCCCCAGCATTTT. It yields the protein CASSEGLGGDQPQHF.